The sequence of this TCR beta chain was determined in a study of blood T cells in healthy people across ages. Overall study findings and caveats: Higher diversity, along with more naive CD4+ cells, distinguished long-lived donors from aged donors.

Per the germline V gene, CDR1 is SEHNR and CDR2 is FQNEAQ (reference sequence). V was cut by 1 base and J by 11 bases, with 20 bases left in between. The CDR3 spans 15 residues. Combining a sample-barcoded 5' primer with a J-beta primer mix, a second PCR ran for about 6 to 11 cycles. The template-switch adaptor, which had 12 random nucleotides, put a tag on each cDNA molecule. TCRdb re-called the 5' RACE reads through MiXCR, storing one row per CDR3 protein. Of roughly 680,000 distinct CDR3 sequences listed, about 50% are singletons. For this clonotype: Its matching antigen is unknown.

This receptor was obtained from a woman aged 80 or over in good health. Material for sequencing was blood. The chain couples TRBV7-9 to TRBJ2-5; D is unclear. CDR3 nucleotides: TGTGCCAGCAGCTTAGTAAGCCGACCGGCCAATGAGCAGTACTTC. Translation: CASSLVSRPANEQYF. The variable domain in full, with the rest retrieved from reference TRBV7-9 and TRBJ2-5, is DTGVSQNPRHKITKRGQNVTFRCDPISEHNRLYWYRQTLGQGPEFLTYFQNEAQLEKSRLLSDRFSAERPKGSFSTLEIQRTEQGDSAMYLCASSLVSRPANEQYFGPGTRLLVL.